These T cell receptor beta chains were read from a single sample in a study of shared clonotypes between healthy human individuals. The method was immunoSEQ multiplex PCR; TCRdb's version includes in-frame clones alone and lacks a portion of them. The sample consists of around 940,000 clones, approximately 80% of them appearing once. The sample taken for sequencing was memory CD4+ T cells sorted from blood. The receptors were gathered from a man aged 18 to 29 in good health. Each CDR3 is given with its conserved first and last residue. A D gene is named only where the DNA matches it firmly. Size is omitted from some rows. Given values are once, few, many or a class for expanded clones.

d_gene	v_gene	abundance	j_gene	CDR3nt	CDR3aa
.	TRBV7-9	.	TRBJ1-1	TGTGCCAGCGGCCGCGGAGACACTGAAGCTTTCTTT	CASGRGDTEAFF
.	TRBV19	few	TRBJ1-1	TGTGCCAGTAGTCCAGGGTTCACTGAAGCTTTCTTT	CASSPGFTEAFF
.	TRBV11-2	.	TRBJ2-7	TGTGCCAGCAGCCCCTCGGGGCGGCAGGCACAGTACTTC	CASSPSGRQAQYF
.	TRBV5-4	.	TRBJ1-1	TGTGCCAGCACCGTGGCGGAACTGAACACTGAAGCTTTCTTT	CASTVAELNTEAFF
.	TRBV12-5	.	TRBJ1-5	TGTGCTAGTGGTTTTGACACCTTCAATCAGCCCCAGCATTTT	CASGFDTFNQPQHF
.	TRBV5-1	few	TRBJ1-6	TGCGCCAGCAGCTTGGCAAGGGCCCCCGGAGTTAATTCACCCCTCCACTTT	CASSLARAPGVNSPLHF
TRBD2	TRBV5-1	once	TRBJ2-1	TGCGCCAGCAGCTATAGCGGGGGACGCAACAATGAGCAGTTCTTC	CASSYSGGRNNEQFF
TRBD2	TRBV9	.	TRBJ2-7	TGTGCCAGCAGCGTGTCTAGCGGGAGTATGTACGAGCAGTACTTC	CASSVSSGSMYEQYF
.	TRBV6-1	many	TRBJ1-3	TGTGCCAGCAGGACCTACAGGGAGAAAAGACACACCATATATTTT	CASRTYREKRHTIYF
TRBD2	TRBV19	.	TRBJ2-4	TGTGCCAGTAGTATACCTAGCGGGAGGGCCCCAGCCAAAAACATTCAGTACTTC	CASSIPSGRAPAKNIQYF
.	TRBV7-9	.	TRBJ1-4	TGTGCCAGCAGCTTTGAAGTGGCTAATGAAAAACTGTTTTTT	CASSFEVANEKLFF
.	TRBV6-6	once	TRBJ1-2	TGTGCCCACCTAGGGTGGGGGGATGGCTACACCTTC	CAHLGWGDGYTF
TRBD1	TRBV2	.	TRBJ1-4	TGTGCCAGCAGTAGACAGGGCATCAATGAAAAACTGTTTTTT	CASSRQGINEKLFF
TRBD1	TRBV4-3	.	TRBJ1-2	TGCGCCAGCAGCCAAGATTCGGGACAGCGTAACTATGGCTACACCTTC	CASSQDSGQRNYGYTF
TRBD2	TRBV6-6	.	TRBJ2-7	TGTGCCAGCAGTTGGCCGGAGGGAGGGAGGCCCTACGAGCAGTACTTC	CASSWPEGGRPYEQYF
TRBD1	TRBV15	.	TRBJ1-2	TGTGCCACCAGCAGCGGGACAGGGTTTTATGGCTACACCTTC	CATSSGTGFYGYTF
.	TRBV10-3	many	TRBJ2-1	TGTGCCATCAGTGAGGCGGACCAGTACAATGAGCAGTTCTTC	CAISEADQYNEQFF
.	TRBV7-9	.	TRBJ2-1	TGTGCCAGCAGCTTAGTCGGGAGTTCCTACAATGAGCAGTTCTTC	CASSLVGSSYNEQFF
.	TRBV7-2	.	TRBJ2-7	TGTGCCAGCAGCTTAGTCTTTCCGGCCCCGGGGTACTTC	CASSLVFPAPGYF
TRBD1	TRBV19	few	TRBJ1-1	TGTGCCAGTAGTACTAGTGGGGGACAGATTGAAGCTTTCTTT	CASSTSGGQIEAFF
.	TRBV7-9	.	TRBJ1-4	TGTGCCAGCAGCCGTCAGGGAGGAGGTGAAAAACTGTTTTTT	CASSRQGGGEKLFF
.	TRBV30	.	TRBJ1-2	TGTGCCTGGAGTAACGCCAGGGAGTATGGCTACACCTTC	CAWSNAREYGYTF
.	TRBV28	.	TRBJ1-2	TGTGCCAGCAGTTTTACACAGCCGGGAGTACGGTATGGCTACACCTTC	CASSFTQPGVRYGYTF
.	TRBV11-2	once	TRBJ2-3	TGTGCCAGCAGCTCCCAATCTGGCACAGATACGCAGTATTTT	CASSSQSGTDTQYF
TRBD2	TRBV10-3	.	TRBJ2-7	TGTGCCATCAGTGAGGGACTAGCGGGCTCCTACGAGCAGTACTTC	CAISEGLAGSYEQYF
TRBD1	TRBV4-1	.	TRBJ2-7	TGCGCCAGCAGCCAAGGACAGGGGGCCGACGAGCAGTACTTC	CASSQGQGADEQYF
.	TRBV5-4	.	TRBJ2-7	TGTGCCAGCAGCTTGGAGGATATAGGGGTCGAGCAGTACTTC	CASSLEDIGVEQYF
.	TRBV5-1	.	TRBJ2-7	TGCGCCAGCAGCTTTGACAGCTCTTCCTACGAGCAGTACTTC	CASSFDSSSYEQYF
.	TRBV27	once	TRBJ2-6	TGTGCCAGCCGGGCGGATCTCTGGGGTGGGGCCAACGTCCTGACTTTC	CASRADLWGGANVLTF
.	TRBV27	.	TRBJ1-6	TGTGCCAGCAGTTTATATCCTGGTCAAGGGGATTCACCCCTCCACTTT	CASSLYPGQGDSPLHF
.	TRBV7-9	.	TRBJ2-2	TGTGCCAGCAGCTTGGGCAGGGCGGGCACCGGGGAGCTGTTTTTT	CASSLGRAGTGELFF
TRBD2	TRBV7-2	once	TRBJ2-7	TGTGCCAGCAGCTTAATGGCTAGCGGGAGCTACGAGCAGTACTTC	CASSLMASGSYEQYF
.	TRBV9	.	TRBJ2-5	TGTGCCAGCAGCCTCGGTTGGATCTACGGGCAAGAGACCCAGTACTTC	CASSLGWIYGQETQYF
.	TRBV12-5	.	TRBJ1-2	TGTGCTAGTGGTTTCCTCGCAAATGGCTACACCTTC	CASGFLANGYTF
.	TRBV5-8	.	TRBJ2-2	TGTGCCAGCAGCCCAGGGACCCACACTACGGCCGGGGAGCTGTTTTTT	CASSPGTHTTAGELFF